This TCR beta chain was profiled in a study of cytomegalovirus exposure and HLA in healthy donors. Study-wide context: Early release data held 85 million to 95 million unique TCRs from HLA-typed donors.

The PCR employed 60 Vbeta primers together with 13 Jbeta primers. TCRdb's table, derived via immunoSEQ multiplex PCR, lists solely in-frame clones and lacks some. The sample contains about 77,000 clones, around three quarters of which appear only once. For this clone: The target antigen is unknown.

V was pared by 3 bases and J by 3 bases, with 7 bases of the junction left unmatched. The CDR3 totals 16 residues. Germline CDR1 SGHVS, CDR2 FQNEAQ. Study-wide results and limits: Confirmation was obtained in vitro that a few CMV-associated chains are specific for CMV antigens.

This TCR was sampled from a man between 35 and 55 years old in good health and CMV-seronegative. The V gene is TRBV7-8, the J gene TRBJ2-3; 9 positions agree with TRBD2. The material sequenced was PBMCs. CDR3 coding DNA: TGTGCCAGCAGCTTCCTAGTGGCGGGAGGGACAGATACGCAGTATTTT. Protein sequence: CASSFLVAGGTDTQYF.